This T cell receptor beta chain was recorded in a study of identical twins. The V gene lost 2 bases and the J gene lost 3 bases, with 2 bases spanning the gap. The CDR3 runs 12 residues. Germline V CDR1 and CDR2: MNHNS, SASEGT. MiXCR was run by TCRdb on the 5' RACE reads, yielding one entry per CDR3 protein. This sample has 550,000 to 800,000 distinct CDR3 sequences, with 7% to 7.5% found just once. This clonotype was observed a handful of times. In addition, the sample was reused for a study of yellow fever vaccine responses in identical twins.

This sequence joins TRBV6-1 and TRBJ1-5, with no clear D. The receptor was derived from a woman aged 18-29 years in good health. The sequenced material came from PBMCs. DNA of the CDR3: TGTGCCAGCAGTGAACTCAATCAGCCCCAGCATTTT. Its protein product is CASSELNQPQHF.